Here is one T cell receptor beta chain with its context. Its specificity is unknown. CDR1 SGDLS and CDR2 YYNGEE come from the germline V gene. V shed 3 bases and J 3 bases; nucleotides not matched to a gene: 2. There are 14 residues in the CDR3. These data originate in a study of T cell responses to AZD1222 COVID-19 vaccine. Study findings and constraints: Across the whole spike, CD4 TCRs peaked at regions 160-218 and 743-854. Donors were mostly white British, more females; clonal diversity possibly underestimated.

Repertoires were generated with immunoSEQ multiplex PCR, while TCRdb's copy carries only in-frame clones and drops some. The sample gives fewer than 120,000 clones, 85% to 95% of which show up once; 2.5% to 3% is in the top ten. The source is an adult who received the AZD1222 COVID-19 vaccine. The sample was peripheral blood, taken 28 days after the second AZD1222 dose. The chain carries TRBV9 and TRBJ2-7; the match to TRBD1 covers 11 bases. CDR3 DNA: TGTGCCAGCAGCGAGGGGACAGGGGGCTACGAGCAGTACTTC. This encodes CASSEGTGGYEQYF. Filled out from reference TRBV9 and TRBJ2-7, the complete variable domain reads DSGVTQTPKHLITATGQRVTLRCSPRSGDLSVYWYQQSLDQGLQFLIQYYNGEERAKGNILERFSAQQFPDLHSELNLSSLELGDSALYFCASSEGTGGYEQYFGPGTRLTVT.